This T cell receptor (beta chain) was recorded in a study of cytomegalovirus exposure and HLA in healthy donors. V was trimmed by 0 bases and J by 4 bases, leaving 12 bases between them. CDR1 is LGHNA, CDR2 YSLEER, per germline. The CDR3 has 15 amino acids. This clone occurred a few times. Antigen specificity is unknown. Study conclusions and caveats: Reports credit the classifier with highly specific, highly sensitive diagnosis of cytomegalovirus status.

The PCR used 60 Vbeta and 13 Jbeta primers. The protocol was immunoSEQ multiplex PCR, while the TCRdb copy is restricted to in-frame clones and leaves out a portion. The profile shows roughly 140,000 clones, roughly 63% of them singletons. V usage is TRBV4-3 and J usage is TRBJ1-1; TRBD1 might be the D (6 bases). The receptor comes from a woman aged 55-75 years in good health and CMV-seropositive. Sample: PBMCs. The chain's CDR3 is CASSQDPQGATEAFF. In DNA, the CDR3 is TGCGCCAGCAGCCAAGATCCACAGGGAGCCACTGAAGCTTTCTTT.